The 17 T cell receptor beta chains reported below all come from one sample, sequenced in a study of Graves' ophthalmopathy and Graves' hyperthyroidism. TCR beta CDR3 amplification used RNA transcripts. An opening RT-PCR round employed HTBI primers and preceded a second-round multiplex PCR. TCRdb recomputed calls from the multiplex PCR reads with MiXCR, one row per CDR3 protein. The sample has about 1.1 million distinct CDR3 sequences; 35% to 40% are singletons. Sequenced input: peripheral blood or thyroid tissue (not recorded which). Source of these receptors: an adult man with Graves' hyperthyroidism.

This clonotype was picked up many times. The rearrangement uses TRBV11-2 and TRBJ1-1; D call uncertain. This CDR3 has 14 amino acids. V was cut by 5 bases and J by 4 bases, with 14 bases left in between. Germline V CDR1 and CDR2: SGHAT, FQNNGV. The CDR3 region is CASSIREPLTEAFF. In nucleotides, the CDR3 is TGTGCCAGCAGCATAAGGGAGCCCCTCACTGAAGCTTTCTTT.

This clonotype was found many times. The rearrangement uses TRBV6-5 and TRBJ1-6; D is possibly TRBD1 (5 bases). The germline gives CDR1 MNHEY, CDR2 SVGAGI. Trimming took 8 bases from V and 10 from J, leaving 18 bases between them. CDR3 length: 14 residues. The CDR3 bases are TGTGCCAGCGCGCGCAGAGGGACCGACTCACCCCTCCACTTT. Protein product: CASARRGTDSPLHF.

The chain employs TRBV5-4 and TRBJ1-1; D remains ambiguous. CDR1 and CDR2 from the germline V gene are SGHNT and YYREEE (reference sequence). V was cut by 5 bases and J by 3 bases, with 11 bases left in between. The CDR3 length is 13 residues. CDR3 sequence (DNA): TGTGCCAGCAGGAGACTCGGGGACACTGAAGCTTTCTTT. It encodes CASRRLGDTEAFF.

In its sample, this clonotype was seen a few times. The V gene is TRBV6-1, the J gene TRBJ1-5; D is unclear. The CDR3 runs 13 residues. Germline V CDR1 and CDR2: MNHNS, SASEGT. Trimming took 1 base from V and 6 from J, leaving 7 bases between them. CDR3 coding DNA: TGTGCCAGCAGTGAAGACTGGGCTCAGCCCCAGCATTTT. Translated: CASSEDWAQPQHF.

This clonotype was detected ten times or more. The chain couples TRBV15 to TRBJ2-2; TRBD1 is a possible D gene (6 bases). Germline lookup yields CDR1 LNHNV and CDR2 YYDKDF (reference sequence). The V and J ends lost 1 base and 6 bases respectively, with 12 bases between them. The CDR3 spans 15 residues. CDR3 in DNA: TGTGCCACCAGCAGAGTTCGACAGGCCCCCGGGGAGCTGTTTTTT. Translating it yields CATSRVRQAPGELFF. Variable domain in full (rest from reference TRBV15 and TRBJ2-2): DAMVIQNPRYQVTQFGKPVTLSCSQTLNHNVMYWYQQKSSQAPKLLFHYYDKDFNNEADTPDNFQSRRPNTSFCFLDIRSPGLGDTAMYLCATSRVRQAPGELFFGEGSRLTVL.

This clonotype was seen only a few times. CDR3 coding DNA: TGCAGCGTTGGGGGGGACAGGGGGTTGAGCGGGGAGCTGTTTTTT. Translating gives CSVGGDRGLSGELFF. This sequence joins TRBV29-1 and TRBJ2-2; 11 bases are a match to TRBD1. CDR3 length: 15 residues. The trim removed 4 bases at V and 7 bases at J, leaving 8 bases unmatched. Per germline, CDR1 SQVTM and CDR2 ANQGSEA.

This clonotype came up many times. This chain joins TRBV2 and TRBJ2-5, with TRBD1 matching 10 bases. This CDR3 has 12 residues. Germline values: CDR1 SNHLY, CDR2 FYNNEI. The V and J ends lost 4 bases and 13 bases, in that order; junction bases with no gene match: 6. CDR3 DNA: TGTGCCAGCAGTGGGGACAGGGGCCCGCCGTACTTC. This sequence encodes CASSGDRGPPYF.

The chain links TRBV6-5 to TRBJ1-1; possible D gene TRBD1, 5 bases. This CDR3 comprises 13 residues. The germline CDR1 and CDR2 sequences are MNHEY and SVGAGI. Between the trimmed V and J ends, which lost 2 bases and 7 bases, there was a span of 11 bases. CDR3 bases: TGTGCCAGCAGTTACGTTAGACAGAGTGAAGCTTTCTTT. This sequence encodes CASSYVRQSEAFF.

This clonotype was seen ten or more times. The V and J genes are TRBV5-1 and TRBJ1-4; D remains unclear. This CDR3 spans 15 amino acids. V lost 2 bases and J 6 bases, leaving 14 bases between the germline ends. CDR1 is SGHRS, CDR2 YFSETQ, per germline. The CDR3 coding sequence is TGCGCCAGCAGCTTTGACGGAGTAAAACATGAAAAACTGTTTTTT. Its translation is CASSFDGVKHEKLFF. Filled out from reference TRBV5-1 and TRBJ1-4, the complete variable domain reads KAGVTQTPRYLIKTRGQQVTLSCSPISGHRSVSWYQQTPGQGLQFLFEYFSETQRNKGNFPGRFSGRQFSNSRSEMNVSTLELGDSALYLCASSFDGVKHEKLFFGSGTQLSVL.

To note about this clonotype: This sequence may be a read error, since a much larger clone differs from it by one base. The V gene is TRBV7-2, the J gene TRBJ2-5; D is possibly TRBD1 or TRBD2 (6 bases each). CDR3 size: 15 residues. V was pared by 1 base and J by 7 bases, with 16 bases between. CDR1 is SGHTA and CDR2 is FQGNSA in the germline V gene. CDR3: CASSLVGGVRVTQYF. The CDR3 bases are TGTGCCAGCAGCTTAGTCGGGGGCGTTCGAGTGACCCAGTACTTC.

This chain connects TRBV5-5 to TRBJ2-5; 12 bases are shared with TRBD2. The CDR3 length is 15 residues. Germline CDR1 and CDR2: SGHKS and YYEKEE (reference sequence). Trimming took 5 bases from V and 4 from J; bases not matched to a gene: 6. CDR3 sequence: CASSNRLAGVETQYF. The DNA of the CDR3 is TGTGCCAGCAGTAATAGACTAGCGGGAGTAGAGACCCAGTACTTC.

This clonotype turned up a few times. This chain links TRBV7-2 with TRBJ1-3; no clear D gene. Per the germline V gene, CDR1 is SGHTA and CDR2 is FQGNSA. Trimming cost V 1 base and J 7 bases, with 14 bases left between them. CDR3 length: 15 amino acids. CDR3 sequence reads: CASSLVEQTGNTIYF. The CDR3 DNA reads TGTGCCAGCAGCTTAGTCGAGCAGACCGGTAACACCATATATTTT.

This clonotype was counted at least ten times. CDR3 protein: CSVGGAGLSYEQYF. The CDR3 nucleotides are TGCAGCGTTGGGGGGGCGGGACTTAGCTACGAGCAGTACTTC. The chain recombines TRBV29-1 with TRBJ2-7; TRBD1 or TRBD2 may be the D gene (6 bases each). Trimming pared 4 bases from V and 3 bases from J, leaving 16 bases between. This CDR3 has 14 residues. Germline-derived CDR1 and CDR2 are SQVTM and ANQGSEA.

This clonotype has at least ten counts. This chain uses TRBV13 with TRBJ2-7, with 7 bases aligning to TRBD1. Germline loops: CDR1 PRHDT, CDR2 FYEKMQ (reference sequence). The CDR3 totals 15 residues. The V gene end was trimmed by 6 bases and the J gene end by 0 bases; junction bases not matched to a gene: 8. CDR3 DNA: TGTGCCAGCAGTCTCAGGGGGTCGGGCTCCTACGAGCAGTACTTC. It translates to CASSLRGSGSYEQYF.

A word on this clonotype: This could be a read error, since a much larger clone is one nucleotide away. DNA for the CDR3: TGTGCCAGCAGACACGGAGGCAACCTTGAAGCTTTCTTT. Amino acid sequence: CASRHGGNLEAFF. This chain joins TRBV12-3 or TRBV12-4 and TRBJ1-1; D not certain. CDR3 length: 13 residues. Trimming removed 6 bases from V and 7 bases from J, with 15 bases in between.

At least ten counts were recorded for this clonotype. The chain recombines TRBV29-1 with TRBJ2-2, with D unclear. CDR1 SQVTM and CDR2 ANQGSEA come from the germline V gene. Trimming cost V 6 bases and J 2 bases, with 7 bases left between them. The CDR3 length is 12 residues. DNA for the CDR3: TGCAGCGTGAATGGTAACACCGGGGAGCTGTTTTTT. Its protein is CSVNGNTGELFF.

This clonotype was found a few times. The V gene is TRBV15, the J gene TRBJ2-5, with TRBD2 identical over 7 bases. This CDR3 is built from 15 residues. After removal of 0 bases from V and 5 bases from J, the junction contained 6 bases not matched to a gene. CDR1 is LNHNV and CDR2 is YYDKDF in the germline V gene (reference sequence). CDR3 coding DNA: TGTGCCACCAGCAGAGATCCGACTAGCAAGGAGACCCAGTACTTC. It encodes CATSRDPTSKETQYF.